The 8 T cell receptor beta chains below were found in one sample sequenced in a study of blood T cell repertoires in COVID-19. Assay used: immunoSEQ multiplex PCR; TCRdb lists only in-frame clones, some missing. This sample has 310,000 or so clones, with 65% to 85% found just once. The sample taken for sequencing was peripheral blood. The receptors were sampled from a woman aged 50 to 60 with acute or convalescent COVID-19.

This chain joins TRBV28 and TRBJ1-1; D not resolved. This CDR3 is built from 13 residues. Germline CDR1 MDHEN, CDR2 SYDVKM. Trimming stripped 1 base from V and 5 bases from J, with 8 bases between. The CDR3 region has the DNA TGTGCCAGCAGTTTATCCCCGGGGACTGAAGCTTTCTTT. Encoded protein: CASSLSPGTEAFF.

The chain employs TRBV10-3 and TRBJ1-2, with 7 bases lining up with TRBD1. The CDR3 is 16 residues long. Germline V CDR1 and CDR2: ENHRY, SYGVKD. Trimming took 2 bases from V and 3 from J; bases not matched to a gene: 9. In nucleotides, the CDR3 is TGTGCCATCAGTGAGCCGCCCGGTCAGGGGGACTATGGCTACACCTTC. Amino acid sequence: CAISEPPGQGDYGYTF.

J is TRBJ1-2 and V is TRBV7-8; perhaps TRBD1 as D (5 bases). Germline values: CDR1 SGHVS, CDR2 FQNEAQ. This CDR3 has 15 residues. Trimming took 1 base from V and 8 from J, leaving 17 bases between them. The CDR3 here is CASSLVPGREGGYTF. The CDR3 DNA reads TGTGCCAGCAGCTTAGTTCCAGGGAGGGAAGGCGGCTACACCTTC.

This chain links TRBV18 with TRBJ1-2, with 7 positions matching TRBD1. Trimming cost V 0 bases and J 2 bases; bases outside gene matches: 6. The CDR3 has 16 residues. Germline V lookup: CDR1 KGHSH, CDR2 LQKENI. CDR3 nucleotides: TGTGCCAGCTCACCACCGGACAGGCGGCGAAACTATGGCTACACCTTC. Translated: CASSPPDRRRNYGYTF.

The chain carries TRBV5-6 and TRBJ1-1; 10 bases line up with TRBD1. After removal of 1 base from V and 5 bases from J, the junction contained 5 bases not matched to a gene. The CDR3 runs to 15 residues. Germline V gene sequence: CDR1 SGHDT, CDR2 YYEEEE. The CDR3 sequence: CASSLLGQGRTEAFF. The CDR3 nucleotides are TGTGCCAGCAGCTTGTTGGGACAGGGGCGGACTGAAGCTTTCTTT.

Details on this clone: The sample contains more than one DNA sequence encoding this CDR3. The CDR3 loop is CASSYTVETQYF. The CDR3 region has the DNA TGTGCCAGCAGTTACACGGTAGAGACCCAGTACTTC. This chain uses TRBV6-2 or TRBV6-3 with TRBJ2-5; D is uncertain. The germline V gene has CDR1 MNHEY and CDR2 SVGEGT. This CDR3 has 12 amino acids. Trimming took off 2 bases at V and 4 bases at J, with 5 bases between the two ends.

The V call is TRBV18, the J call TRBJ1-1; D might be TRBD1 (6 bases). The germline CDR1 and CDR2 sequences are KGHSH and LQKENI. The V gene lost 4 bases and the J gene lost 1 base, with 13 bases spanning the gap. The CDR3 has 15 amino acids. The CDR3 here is CASSLAGATNTEAFF. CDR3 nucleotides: TGTGCCAGCTCACTCGCAGGGGCCACGAACACTGAAGCTTTCTTT.

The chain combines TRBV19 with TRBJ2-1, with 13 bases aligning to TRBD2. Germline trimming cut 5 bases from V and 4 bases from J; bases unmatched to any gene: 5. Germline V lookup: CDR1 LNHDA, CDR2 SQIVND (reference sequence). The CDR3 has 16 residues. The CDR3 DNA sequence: TGTGCCAGTAGTCCATGGACTAGCGGGAGTTACAATGAGCAGTTCTTC. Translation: CASSPWTSGSYNEQFF.